One sample yielded the 14 T cell receptor beta chains listed below, sequenced in a study of OX40 agonist ivuxolimab in advanced cancers. Preparation of the library involved the immunoSEQ multiplex PCR assay. Here the immuneACCESS table is served through TCRdb, limited to in-frame sequences with V and J called. Missing clones are a known gap in these copies; in checked studies unresolved V genes cover under half, and the rest lacks a known reason. This sample comprises 70,000 to 90,000 clones, less than 85% of them detected only once. In total, the top ten clones hold about 7% of the sample. The starting material was CD4+ or CD8+ T cells sorted from blood, obtained in a trial of the OX40 agonist ivuxolimab. The receptors were gathered from an adult with an advanced solid tumor such as melanoma, head and neck, liver or kidney cancer.

This clone came up a few times. The CDR3 DNA sequence: TGTGCCAGCAGATTTCCAATAGCCAAAAACATTCAGTACTTC. Protein: CASRFPIAKNIQYF. J is TRBJ2-4 and V is TRBV2; D unclear. The CDR3 covers 14 residues. Germline values: CDR1 SNHLY, CDR2 FYNNEI. V was pared by 6 bases and J by 0 bases, with 9 bases between.

This chain uses TRBV5-1 with TRBJ2-3, with 11 positions matching TRBD2. This CDR3 contains 18 residues. Looked up from germline, CDR1 is SGHRS and CDR2 is YFSETQ. The J segment lost 2 bases and the V segment lost 4 bases, leaving 12 bases of the junction unmatched. The CDR3 spells CASSNTSGGLLVTDTQYF. For the CDR3, the DNA is TGCGCCAGCAGCAACACTAGCGGGGGTCTCCTCGTCACAGATACGCAGTATTTT.

The J gene is TRBJ2-7, the V gene TRBV5-3, with 7 bases aligning to TRBD1. TRBV5-3 is treated as an ORF (open reading frame) with a function not yet certain. This CDR3 region has 15 residues. V shed 4 bases, J shed 3 bases, and the junction held 10 bases outside the gene matches. The CDR3 protein is CARSVTGTANYEQYF. CDR3 DNA: TGTGCCAGAAGCGTAACCGGGACAGCGAACTACGAGCAGTACTTC.

This chain's CDR3 is CASFPALGIDEQFF. For the CDR3, the DNA is TGCGCCAGTTTTCCCGCTCTTGGCATCGATGAGCAGTTCTTC. This chain joins TRBV5-1 and TRBJ2-1; D uncertain. The CDR3 loop spans 14 amino acids. V was clipped by 8 bases and J by 8 bases, with 20 bases between them. The germline CDR1 and CDR2 sequences are SGHRS and YFSETQ. The variable domain in full, completed from reference TRBV5-1 and TRBJ2-1, reads KAGVTQTPRYLIKTRGQQVTLSCSPISGHRSVSWYQQTPGQGLQFLFEYFSETQRNKGNFPGRFSGRQFSNSRSEMNVSTLELGDSALYLCASFPALGIDEQFFGPGTRLTVL.

The genes are TRBV10-3 and TRBJ1-5; no firm D call. V dropped 5 bases and J dropped 0 bases, with 5 bases sitting between them. The CDR3 has 13 amino acids. Looked up from germline, CDR1 is ENHRY and CDR2 is SYGVKD. The CDR3 sequence is CAISPDSNQPQHF. CDR3 bases: TGTGCCATCAGTCCCGATAGCAATCAGCCCCAGCATTTT.

The rearrangement uses TRBV4-3 and TRBJ2-4; 9 nucleotides agree with TRBD2. The CDR3 covers 15 residues. V gave up 4 bases and J gave up 7 bases; unmatched junction bases: 8. Germline CDR1 LGHNA, CDR2 YSLEER. The CDR3 spells CASSLTSGGGNIQYF. The CDR3 bases are TGCGCCAGCAGCCTGACTAGCGGAGGGGGGAACATTCAGTACTTC.

The V call is TRBV7-9, the J call TRBJ2-1, with TRBD2 identical over 9 bases. Germline loops: CDR1 SEHNR, CDR2 FQNEAQ (reference sequence). This CDR3 comprises 16 residues. V lost 5 bases and J lost 2; bases outside the gene matches: 7. The CDR3 loop reads CASSLSGSIPYNEQFF. CDR3 bases: TGTGCCAGCAGCCTTAGCGGGAGCATACCCTACAATGAGCAGTTCTTC.

The chain couples TRBV7-9 to TRBJ1-2, with a tentative D call TRBD1 (5 bases). The ends were cut back, 5 bases at V and 7 bases at J, with 17 bases in the middle. Germline CDR1 SEHNR, CDR2 FQNEAQ (reference sequence). The CDR3 has 14 residues. This CDR3 is CASSLSGTGGGYTF. CDR3 bases: TGTGCCAGCAGCCTTTCAGGGACCGGGGGTGGCTACACCTTC.

This chain uses TRBV5-1 with TRBJ2-5, with 7 bases identical to TRBD1. The CDR3 sequence is 18 residues long. From germline, CDR1 is SGHRS and CDR2 YFSETQ. Trimming cost V 0 bases and J 2 bases; bases outside gene matches: 13. CDR3 coding DNA: TGCGCCAGCAGCTTGGTGCGCTGGGATACAGGGGCTCAAGAGACCCAGTACTTC. Protein sequence: CASSLVRWDTGAQETQYF.

The chain links TRBV30 to TRBJ1-1; tentative D call: TRBD1 (5 bases). The CDR3 runs to 14 residues. CDR1 is GTSNPN, CDR2 SVGIG, per germline (reference sequence). With 5 bases removed from V and 1 base from J, the gap between germline ends came to 14 bases. The CDR3 loop reads CAWGYRQRNTEAFF. In DNA, the CDR3 is TGTGCCTGGGGGTACAGACAGAGGAACACTGAAGCTTTCTTT.

The rearrangement joins TRBV5-1 to TRBJ2-5; no clear D gene. TRBJ2-7 matches the DNA end more closely, so the J call is doubtful. CDR1 is SGHRS and CDR2 is YFSETQ in the germline V gene. This CDR3 has 14 amino acids. The CDR3 region is CASQKFSEAYEQYF. The CDR3 nucleotides read TGCGCCAGCCAAAAGTTCAGCGAAGCCTACGAGCAGTACTTC.

This rearrangement joins TRBV5-1 to TRBJ2-3, with D unclear. The CDR3 totals 14 residues. CDR1 is SGHRS, CDR2 YFSETQ, per germline. With 3 bases removed from V and 1 base from J, the gap between germline ends came to 9 bases. The CDR3 here is CASSSLIRTDTQYF. As DNA, the CDR3 is TGCGCCAGCAGCTCCCTCATACGCACAGATACGCAGTATTTT.

The chain couples TRBV6-1 to TRBJ1-1, with 7 bases identical to TRBD1. This CDR3 is 14 amino acids long. J was trimmed by 0 bases and V by 5 bases; bases with no gene match: 3. Germline V gene lookup returns CDR1 MNHNS and CDR2 SASEGT. The DNA for the CDR3 is TGTGCCAGCAGTTCAGGGGGTGTGAACACTGAAGCTTTCTTT. It specifies CASSSGGVNTEAFF.

This clone was observed a single time. The V gene is TRBV13, the J gene TRBJ2-7; 12 bases map to TRBD2. The CDR3 has 15 residues. Trimming took 4 bases from V and 3 from J; bases not matched to a gene: 4. In germline, CDR1 is PRHDT, CDR2 FYEKMQ (reference sequence). The CDR3 DNA reads TGTGCCAGCAGCTCCTTACTAGCGGGGGGCTACGAGCAGTACTTC. Its protein is CASSSLLAGGYEQYF. Full variable domain (missing parts from reference TRBV13 and TRBJ2-7): AAGVIQSPRHLIKEKRETATLKCYPIPRHDTVYWYQQGPGQDPQFLISFYEKMQSDKGSIPDRFSAQQFSDYHSELNMSSLELGDSALYFCASSSLLAGGYEQYFGPGTRLTVT.